This T cell receptor beta chain emerged from a study of vaccination effects on CD4 cells after COVID-19. Study in general: Sequencing was preceded by expansion of antigen-specific CD4+ T cells with viral peptide pools in the ViraFEST assay. The median interval between the second dose and post-vaccine sampling was 72 days.

This CDR3 has 14 residues. Trimming left V 3 bases short and J 2 bases short, with 12 bases between. In germline, CDR1 is SQVTM, CDR2 ANQGSEA. Only in-frame clones appear in the TCRdb table, and some are missing; sequencing was by immunoSEQ multiplex PCR. Counted here are around 69,000 clones, around 79% occurring once; the ten biggest clones make up approximately 2.4%. As for this clone: Its antigen is not identified.

Scientists isolated CD4+ T cells after an approximately 10-day culture period ended. Two doses of either BNT162b2 or mRNA-1273 were given to each participant. Previously uninfected by SARS-CoV-2, the vaccine recipients also showed negative nucleocapsid antibodies. Half the medium was swapped for IL-2 medium on days 3 and 7. The TCR originated in a human donor who received a COVID-19 vaccine. The sample consisted of CD4+ T cells from PBMCs cultured without peptide, taken after COVID-19 vaccination. This rearrangement joins TRBV29-1 to TRBJ2-3; unclear D gene. This CDR3 reads CSVDPPTYTDTQYF. CDR3 bases: TGCAGCGTTGACCCCCCTACTTACACAGATACGCAGTATTTT.